The rows below give T cell receptor beta chains drawn from one sample of a study of shared clonotypes between healthy human individuals. Libraries were prepared by immunoSEQ multiplex PCR; TCRdb keeps only in-frame clonotypes and omits some of them. The profile covers some 1.4 million clones, with around 97% appearing a single time and 1.2% taken by the ten largest. Specimen: naive CD4+ T cells sorted from blood. These receptors were collected from a man aged 25 to 40 in good health. The CDR3 runs from the conserved cysteine through the conserved F or W. A D gene is named only where the DNA matches it firmly. Clone size is given for some rows only: seen once, a few or many times, or a class if the clone is expanded.

J,V,D,size,DNA,CDR3
TRBJ1-2,TRBV28,-,once,TGTGCCAGCAGTTTAGGTCAGGGTCTCTATGGCTACACCTTC,CASSLGQGLYGYTF
TRBJ2-7,TRBV28,TRBD2,-,TGTGCCAGCAGTACCGAACTAGCGGGGATTCTCTACGAGCAGTACTTC,CASSTELAGILYEQYF
TRBJ2-3,TRBV9,-,-,TGTGCCAGCAGCGTAGCCCCAGGCGGCGGGGCAGATACGCAGTATTTT,CASSVAPGGGADTQYF
TRBJ2-3,TRBV2,-,-,TGTGCCAGCAGTTTACCAAACACAGATACGCAGTATTTT,CASSLPNTDTQYF
TRBJ2-5,TRBV18,TRBD1,-,TGTGCCAGCTCACCAAAGCCCGGACAGGAGTCGTACCAAGAGACCCAGTACTTC,CASSPKPGQESYQETQYF
TRBJ1-2,TRBV11-2,-,once,TGTGCCAGCAGCCCGTCGGGGGGTAACTATGGCTACACCTTC,CASSPSGGNYGYTF
TRBJ2-5,TRBV28,-,-,TGTGCCAGCTTTAATCGGGGGCGATATGAGACCCAGTACTTC,CASFNRGRYETQYF
TRBJ2-4,TRBV19,-,-,TGTGCCAGTAGTATAGATTCCATCCCACTAGCCAAAAACATTCAGTACTTC,CASSIDSIPLAKNIQYF
TRBJ2-3,TRBV28,TRBD1,-,TGTGCCAGCAGTTTGATACAGGGGGGCACAGATACGCAGTATTTT,CASSLIQGGTDTQYF
TRBJ1-1,TRBV28,TRBD1,-,TGTGCCAGTACTCCCGGACAGGCTAACACTGAAGCTTTCTTT,CASTPGQANTEAFF
TRBJ2-5,TRBV5-1,-,once,TGCGCCAGCAGAAGCCAGGGCGAAGAGACCCAGTACTTC,CASRSQGEETQYF
TRBJ2-7,TRBV10-3,TRBD1,-,TGTGCCATCAGTCTAAAATCCGGGACAGGGGGCCACGAGCAGTACTTC,CAISLKSGTGGHEQYF
TRBJ1-2,TRBV7-2,-,-,TGTGCCAGCAGCTTAGAGGGCAGGGGAGGAGATGGCTACACCTTC,CASSLEGRGGDGYTF
TRBJ2-2,TRBV2,-,-,TGTGCCGGCAATAGCCCCGGGGAGCTGTTTTTT,CAGNSPGELFF
TRBJ1-1,TRBV7-2,TRBD1,-,TGTGCCAGCAGCTTAACAGGGGCGGGAGGCACTGAAGCTTTCTTT,CASSLTGAGGTEAFF
TRBJ2-3,TRBV19,TRBD2,-,TGTGCCAGTACCCTCAGCGGGAGGGCCGGCACAGATACGCAGTATTTT,CASTLSGRAGTDTQYF
TRBJ2-1,TRBV5-1,-,-,TGCGCCAGCAACGCGAGGACCGGACACTACAATGAGCAGTTCTTC,CASNARTGHYNEQFF
TRBJ2-7,TRBV13,-,-,TGTGCCTGCCATCGGCGGGGAGCCTACGAGCAGTACTTC,CACHRRGAYEQYF
TRBJ2-5,TRBV18,TRBD2,-,TGTGCCAGCTCAAGACGGGAGGCCCAAGAGACCCAGTACTTC,CASSRREAQETQYF
TRBJ2-7,TRBV5-1,TRBD2,-,TGCGCCAGCAGCTTGGCCTTCGGGACTAGCGGGTCCGTGTACGAGCAGTACTTC,CASSLAFGTSGSVYEQYF
TRBJ2-5,TRBV5-4,TRBD2,-,TGTGCCAGCAGCCCACCCGGTGGGGTAGCGGGAGGTCGCCAGACCCAGTACTTC,CASSPPGGVAGGRQTQYF
TRBJ2-3,TRBV28,-,-,TGTGCCAGCGGATCCCTGGCTTCCGGAAGATTCACAGATACGCAGTATTTT,CASGSLASGRFTDTQYF